Below, 7 T cell receptor beta chains from the same sample are listed, as sequenced in a study of PD-1 blockade in classical Hodgkin lymphoma. The sample's time point: cycle 4 day 1 (C4D1), after 6 weeks of nivolumab. Every single patient, without exception, relapsed after autologous stem cell transplantation, and brentuximab vedotin exposure varied. The method was immunoSEQ multiplex PCR; TCRdb's version includes in-frame clones alone and lacks a portion of them. The sample includes roughly 94,000 clones, 85% to 95% seen only once; the top ten take approximately 2%. Sample: peripheral blood mononuclear cells (PBMCs), taken before the fourth cycle of nivolumab. The source is a human donor with classical Hodgkin lymphoma.

The rearrangement joins TRBV25-1 to TRBJ2-3; maybe TRBD2 (6 bases). Germline CDR1 MGHDK, CDR2 SYGVNS. CDR3 length equals 14 residues. V was shortened by 2 bases and J by 9 bases, with 15 bases between the two germline ends. In nucleotides, the CDR3 is TGTGCCAGCAGTGAAAGTGGCGGGGAGGTAACGCAGTATTTT. Its translation: CASSESGGEVTQYF.

In its sample, this clone was seen once. The V and J genes are TRBV5-1 and TRBJ2-3, with D possibly TRBD1 on 6 matching bases. The V end was cut by 4 bases, the J end by 1 base, with 13 bases between. Germline CDR1 reads SGHRS; CDR2 reads YFSETQ. The CDR3 is 15 residues long. CDR3 amino acids: CASSPANRGTDTQYF. DNA of the CDR3: TGCGCCAGCAGCCCCGCTAACAGGGGCACAGATACGCAGTATTTT.

The J gene is TRBJ2-7, the V gene TRBV29-1; weak D call: TRBD1 (6 bases). Germline V CDR1 and CDR2: SQVTM, ANQGSEA. The length of the CDR3 is 15 residues. The germline V and J ends were trimmed by 4 bases and 2 bases, with 18 bases remaining between them. The CDR3 is CSVGTQGAPTYEQYF. In nucleotides, the CDR3 is TGCAGCGTTGGGACACAGGGCGCGCCGACCTACGAGCAGTACTTC.

The chain recombines TRBV27 with TRBJ1-2; maybe TRBD1 (5 bases). In germline, CDR1 is MNHEY, CDR2 SMNVEV (reference sequence). The CDR3 runs to 13 residues. V lost 3 bases, J lost 7 bases, and 12 bases lay in between. CDR3 sequence (DNA): TGTGCCAGCAGTTTGGATCCAGGGTTTGGCTACACCTTC. It codes for CASSLDPGFGYTF.

The chain has TRBV20-1 and TRBJ1-1, with D possibly TRBD1 on 5 matching bases. Germline assignment: CDR1 DFQATT and CDR2 SNEGSKA (reference sequence). Trimming pared 2 bases from V and 7 bases from J, leaving 8 bases between. CDR3 length: 11 amino acids. The CDR3 spells CSARRGVEAFF. The CDR3 DNA reads TGCAGTGCTAGACGGGGCGTTGAAGCTTTCTTT.

V and J are TRBV6-5 and TRBJ2-1, with a tentative D call TRBD2 (5 bases). The CDR3 is made up of 14 amino acids. Germline V gives CDR1 MNHEY, CDR2 SVGAGI. V was cut by 2 bases and J by 8 bases, with 13 bases left in between. The CDR3 spells CASSYDEGLDEQFF. The CDR3 region has the DNA TGTGCCAGCAGTTACGATGAGGGCTTGGATGAGCAGTTCTTC.

V usage is TRBV10-1 and J usage is TRBJ2-1; the D call may be TRBD1 or TRBD2 (5 bases each). The CDR3 loop spans 14 amino acids. V lost 2 bases and J lost 0, with 5 bases in between. Germline assignment: CDR1 WNHNN and CDR2 SYGVQD (reference sequence). The DNA of the CDR3 is TGCGCCAGCAGTGAGGGGGGCTCCTACAATGAGCAGTTCTTC. This translates into CASSEGGSYNEQFF.